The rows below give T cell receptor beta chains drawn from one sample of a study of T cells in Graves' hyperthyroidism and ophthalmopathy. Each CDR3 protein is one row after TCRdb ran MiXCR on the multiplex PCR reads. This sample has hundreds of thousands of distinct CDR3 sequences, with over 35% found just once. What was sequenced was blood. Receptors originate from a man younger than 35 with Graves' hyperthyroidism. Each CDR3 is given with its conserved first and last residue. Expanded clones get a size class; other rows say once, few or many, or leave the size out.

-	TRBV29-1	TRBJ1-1	CSASSQDGEAEAFF
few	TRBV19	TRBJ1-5	CASSIVPGYTQPQHF
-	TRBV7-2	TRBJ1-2	CASSIGTDGYTF
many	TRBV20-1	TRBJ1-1	CSARVGEMNTEAFF
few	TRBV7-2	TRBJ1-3	CASSLEGGAYPLNTIYF
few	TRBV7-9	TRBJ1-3	CASSPRAGYGNTIYF
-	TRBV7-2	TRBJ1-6	CASSLDRFGNSPLHF
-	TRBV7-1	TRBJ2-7	CASSSTQGQPYEQYF
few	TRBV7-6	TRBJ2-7	CASSLRTGVSEQYF
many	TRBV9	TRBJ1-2	CASSVAQGEGGYTF
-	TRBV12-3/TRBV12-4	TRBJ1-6	CASSLSSNSPLHF
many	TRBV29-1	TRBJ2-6	CSVTGETSGANVLTF
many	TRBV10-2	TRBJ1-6	CASSASFRGSSYNSPLHF
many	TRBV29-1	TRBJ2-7	CSVEDRGYEQYF
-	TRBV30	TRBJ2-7	CAWSALGNEQYF
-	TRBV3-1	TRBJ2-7	CASSQVDGYYEQYF
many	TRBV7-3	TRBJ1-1	CASSSGRATEAFF
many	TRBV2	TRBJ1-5	CASSGYGDDGSNQPQHF
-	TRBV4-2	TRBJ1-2	CASSPTGGAYGYTF
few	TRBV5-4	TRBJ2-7	CASSVDLAVGYEQYF
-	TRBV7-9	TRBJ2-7	CASSRIASYEQYF
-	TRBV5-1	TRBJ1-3	CASSLAGDRGNTIYF
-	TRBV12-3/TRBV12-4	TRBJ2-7	CASRPPRTIGWYEQYF
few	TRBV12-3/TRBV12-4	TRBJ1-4	CASSPTGEGEKLFF
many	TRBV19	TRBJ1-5	CASSLDRFDQPQHF
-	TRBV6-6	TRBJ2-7	CASSYSTSKPTYEQYF
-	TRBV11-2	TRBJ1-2	CASSPRDAYGYTF
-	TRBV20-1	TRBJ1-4	CSAREGGDEKLFF
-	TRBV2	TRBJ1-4	CASGGFGDEKLFF
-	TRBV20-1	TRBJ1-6	CSAEREGRDSPLHF
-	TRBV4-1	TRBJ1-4	CASSQDFVRVREKLFF
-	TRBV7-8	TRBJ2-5	CASSLNGGDGETQYF
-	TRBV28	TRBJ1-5	CASSPDKGNQPQHF
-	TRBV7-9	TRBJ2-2	CASSPAAMGGELFF
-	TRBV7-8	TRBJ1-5	CAGSLGGGQPQHF
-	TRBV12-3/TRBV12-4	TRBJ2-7	CASSSSDSILYEQYF
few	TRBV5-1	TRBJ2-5	CASRYELVETQYF
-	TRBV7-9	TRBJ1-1	CASSLGTVPNTEAFF
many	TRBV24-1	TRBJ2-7	CATSDSASGPLEQYF
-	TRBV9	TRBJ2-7	CASSYGRGGARNEQYF
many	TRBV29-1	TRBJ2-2	CSVESLEAGELFF
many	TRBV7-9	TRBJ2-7	CASSPPEGAYEQYF
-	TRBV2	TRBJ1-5	CASVGQGTNQPQHF
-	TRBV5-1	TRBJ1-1	CASSLGNPMNTEAFF
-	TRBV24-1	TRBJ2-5	CATTGVTQYF
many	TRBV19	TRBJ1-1	CASSPLSAYTEAFF
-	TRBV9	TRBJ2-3	CASSVLGTDTQYF